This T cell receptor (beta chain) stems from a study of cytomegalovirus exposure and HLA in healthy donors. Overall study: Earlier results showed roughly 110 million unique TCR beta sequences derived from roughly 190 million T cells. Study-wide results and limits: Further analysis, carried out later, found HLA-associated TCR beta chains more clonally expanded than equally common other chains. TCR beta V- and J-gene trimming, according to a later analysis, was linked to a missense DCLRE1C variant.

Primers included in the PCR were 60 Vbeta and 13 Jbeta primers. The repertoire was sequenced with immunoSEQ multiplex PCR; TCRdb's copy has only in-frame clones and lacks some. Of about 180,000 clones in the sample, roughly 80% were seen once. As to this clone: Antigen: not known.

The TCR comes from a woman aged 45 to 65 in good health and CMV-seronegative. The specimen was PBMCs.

The CDR3 region has the DNA TGCGCCAGCAGCCATCTCCGCAATGAGCAGTTCTTC. Its translation: CASSHLRNEQFF. The chain carries TRBV4-1 and TRBJ2-1, with no clear D. V was pared by 3 bases and J by 6 bases, with 6 bases between. This CDR3 has 12 amino acids. Germline V gene sequence: CDR1 MGHRA, CDR2 YSYEKL.